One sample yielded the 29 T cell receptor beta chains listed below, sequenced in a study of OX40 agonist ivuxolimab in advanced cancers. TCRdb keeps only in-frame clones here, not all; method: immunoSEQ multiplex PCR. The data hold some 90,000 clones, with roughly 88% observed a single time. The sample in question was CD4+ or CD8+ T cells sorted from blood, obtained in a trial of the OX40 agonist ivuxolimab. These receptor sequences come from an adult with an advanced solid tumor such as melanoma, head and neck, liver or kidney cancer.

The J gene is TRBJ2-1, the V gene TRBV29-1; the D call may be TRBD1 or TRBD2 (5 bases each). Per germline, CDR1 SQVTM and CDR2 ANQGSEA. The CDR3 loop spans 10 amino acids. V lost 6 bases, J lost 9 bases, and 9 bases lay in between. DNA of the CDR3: TGCAGCGTCAGGGAGAGTGAGCAGTTCTTC. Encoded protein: CSVRESEQFF.

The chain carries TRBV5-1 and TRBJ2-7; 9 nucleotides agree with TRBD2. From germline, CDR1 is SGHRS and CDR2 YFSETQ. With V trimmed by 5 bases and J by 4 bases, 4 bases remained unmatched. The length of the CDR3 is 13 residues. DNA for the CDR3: TGCGCCAGCAGTACCCTAGCGGGGTACGAGCAGTACTTC. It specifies CASSTLAGYEQYF.

The CDR3 DNA follows: TGTGCCAGCAGTTCCTCGGGACTAGCGGTACACTCCTACAATGAGCAGTTCTTC. Amino acid sequence: CASSSSGLAVHSYNEQFF. The rearrangement links TRBV27 to TRBJ2-1; 11 nucleotides line up with TRBD2. CDR1 MNHEY and CDR2 SMNVEV come from the germline V gene (reference sequence). J gave up 0 bases and V 4 bases, and 8 bases lay outside the gene matches. The CDR3 runs to 18 residues.

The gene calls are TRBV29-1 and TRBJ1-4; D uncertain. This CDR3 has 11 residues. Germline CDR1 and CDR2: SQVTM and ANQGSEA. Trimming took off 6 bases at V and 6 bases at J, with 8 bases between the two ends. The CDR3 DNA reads TGCAGCGTCGAGAAGGATGAAAAACTGTTTTTT. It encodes CSVEKDEKLFF.

CDR3 sequence (DNA): TGCGCCAGCAGCTTGGTTGTGGATCCGACCTACAATGAGCAGTTCTTC. It codes for CASSLVVDPTYNEQFF. The genes are TRBV5-1 and TRBJ2-1; no definite D call. The CDR3 is made up of 16 amino acids. V lost 0 bases to trimming and J lost 2 bases, with 12 bases between them. CDR1 is SGHRS and CDR2 is YFSETQ in the germline V gene.

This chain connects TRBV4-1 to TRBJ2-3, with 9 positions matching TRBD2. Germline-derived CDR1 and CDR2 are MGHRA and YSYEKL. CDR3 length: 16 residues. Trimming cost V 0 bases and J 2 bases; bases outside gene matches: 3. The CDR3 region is CASSQDGTSFTDTQYF. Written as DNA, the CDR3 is TGCGCCAGCAGCCAAGACGGGACTAGCTTCACAGATACGCAGTATTTT.

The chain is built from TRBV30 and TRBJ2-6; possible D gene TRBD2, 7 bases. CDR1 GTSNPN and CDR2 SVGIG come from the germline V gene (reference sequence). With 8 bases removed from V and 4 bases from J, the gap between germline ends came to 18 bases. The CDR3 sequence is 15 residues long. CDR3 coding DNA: TGTGCCCCCGGTGGGGGGGCGCTAGGGGCCAACGTCCTGACTTTC. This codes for CAPGGGALGANVLTF.

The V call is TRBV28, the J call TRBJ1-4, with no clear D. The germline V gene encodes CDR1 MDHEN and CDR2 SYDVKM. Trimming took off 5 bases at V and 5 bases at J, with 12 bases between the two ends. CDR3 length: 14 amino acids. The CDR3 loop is CASSPGDRNEKLFF. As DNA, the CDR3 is TGTGCCAGCAGTCCAGGCGATAGGAATGAAAAACTGTTTTTT. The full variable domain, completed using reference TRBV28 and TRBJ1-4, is DVKVTQSSRYLVKRTGEKVFLECVQDMDHENMFWYRQDPGLGLRLIYFSYDVKMKEKGDIPEGYSVSREKKERFSLILESASTNQTSMYLCASSPGDRNEKLFFGSGTQLSVL.

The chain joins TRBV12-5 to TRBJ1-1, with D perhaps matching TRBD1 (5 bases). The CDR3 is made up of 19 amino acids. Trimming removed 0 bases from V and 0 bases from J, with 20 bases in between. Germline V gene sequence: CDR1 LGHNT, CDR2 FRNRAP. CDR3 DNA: TGTGCTAGTGGTTTGGTACGGGACGGGGAAATCATCTTGAACACTGAAGCTTTCTTT. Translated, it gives CASGLVRDGEIILNTEAFF.

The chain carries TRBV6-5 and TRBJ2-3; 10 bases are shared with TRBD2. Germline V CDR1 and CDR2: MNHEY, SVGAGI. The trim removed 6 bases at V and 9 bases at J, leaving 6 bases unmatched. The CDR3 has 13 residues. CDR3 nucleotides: TGTGCCAGCAGACAGACGACTAGCGGGACGCAGTATTTT. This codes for CASRQTTSGTQYF.

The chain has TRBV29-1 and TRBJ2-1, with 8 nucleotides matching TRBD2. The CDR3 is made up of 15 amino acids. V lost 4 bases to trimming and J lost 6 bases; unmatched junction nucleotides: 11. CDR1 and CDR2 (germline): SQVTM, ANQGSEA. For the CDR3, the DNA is TGCAGCGTTGTTACACGGGAGGGCCCGTTCAATGAGCAGTTCTTC. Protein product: CSVVTREGPFNEQFF.

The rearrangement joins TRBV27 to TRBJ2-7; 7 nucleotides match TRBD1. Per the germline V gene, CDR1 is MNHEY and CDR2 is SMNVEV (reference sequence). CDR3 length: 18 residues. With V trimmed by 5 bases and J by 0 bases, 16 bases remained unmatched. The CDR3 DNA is TGTGCCAGCAGTCCTCTCTCCTTGTCCGACAGGGACTCCTACGAGCAGTACTTC. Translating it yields CASSPLSLSDRDSYEQYF.

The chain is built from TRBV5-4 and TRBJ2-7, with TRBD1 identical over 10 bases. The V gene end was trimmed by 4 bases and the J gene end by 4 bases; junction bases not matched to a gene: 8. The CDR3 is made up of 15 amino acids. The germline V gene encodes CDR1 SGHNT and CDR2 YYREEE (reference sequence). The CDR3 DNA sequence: TGTGCCAGCAGCACGCGGGACAGGGGTTCTTACGAGCAGTACTTC. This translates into CASSTRDRGSYEQYF.

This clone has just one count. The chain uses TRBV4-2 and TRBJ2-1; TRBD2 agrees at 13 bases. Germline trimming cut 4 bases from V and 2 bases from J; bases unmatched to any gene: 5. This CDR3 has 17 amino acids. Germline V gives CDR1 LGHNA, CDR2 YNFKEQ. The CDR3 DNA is TGTGCCAGCAGCCGACTAGCGGGAGGCCCGACCTACAATGAGCAGTTCTTC. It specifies CASSRLAGGPTYNEQFF.

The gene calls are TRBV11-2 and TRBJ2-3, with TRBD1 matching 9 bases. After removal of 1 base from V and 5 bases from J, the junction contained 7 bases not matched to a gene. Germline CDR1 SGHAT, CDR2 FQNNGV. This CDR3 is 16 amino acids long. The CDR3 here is CASSLVGTGIIDTQYF. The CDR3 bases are TGTGCCAGCAGCTTAGTTGGGACAGGGATTATAGATACGCAGTATTTT.

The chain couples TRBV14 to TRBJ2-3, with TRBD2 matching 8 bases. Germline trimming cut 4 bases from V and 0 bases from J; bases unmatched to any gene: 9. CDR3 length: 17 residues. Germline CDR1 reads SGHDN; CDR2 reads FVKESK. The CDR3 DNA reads TGTGCCAGCAGCCGAGAAAGGCTAGCGGGTAGCACAGATACGCAGTATTTT. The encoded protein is CASSRERLAGSTDTQYF.

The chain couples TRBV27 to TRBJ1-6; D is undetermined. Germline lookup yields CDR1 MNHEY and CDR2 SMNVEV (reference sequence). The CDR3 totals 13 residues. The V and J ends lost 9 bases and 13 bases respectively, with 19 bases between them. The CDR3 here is CASWPRVGFPLHF. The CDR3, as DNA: TGTGCCAGTTGGCCGAGGGTTGGATTCCCCCTCCACTTT.

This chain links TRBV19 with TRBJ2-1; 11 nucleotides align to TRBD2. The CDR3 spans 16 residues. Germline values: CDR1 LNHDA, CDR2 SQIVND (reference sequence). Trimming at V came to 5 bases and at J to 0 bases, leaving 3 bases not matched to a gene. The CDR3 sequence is CASSFSGRASYNEQFF. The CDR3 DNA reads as TGTGCCAGTAGTTTTAGCGGGAGGGCCTCCTACAATGAGCAGTTCTTC.

The chain's CDR3 is CASSLDPDPSYGYTF. DNA of the CDR3: TGCGCCAGCAGCCTCGACCCGGATCCAAGCTATGGCTACACCTTC. This chain connects TRBV5-1 to TRBJ1-2; the D is unclear. CDR3 length: 15 amino acids. Germline V CDR1 and CDR2: SGHRS, YFSETQ. Deletions cut 4 bases from V and 4 bases from J, with 17 bases between.

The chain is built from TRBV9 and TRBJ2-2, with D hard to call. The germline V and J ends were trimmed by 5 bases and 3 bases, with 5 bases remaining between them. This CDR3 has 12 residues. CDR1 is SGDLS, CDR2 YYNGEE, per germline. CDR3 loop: CASSPYTGELFF. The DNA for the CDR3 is TGTGCCAGCAGTCCTTACACCGGGGAGCTGTTTTTT.

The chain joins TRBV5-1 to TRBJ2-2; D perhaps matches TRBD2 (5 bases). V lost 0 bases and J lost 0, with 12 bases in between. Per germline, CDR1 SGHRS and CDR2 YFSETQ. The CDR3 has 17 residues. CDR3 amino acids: CASSLEVQLANTGELFF. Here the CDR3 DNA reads TGCGCCAGCAGCTTGGAAGTCCAACTAGCGAACACCGGGGAGCTGTTTTTT.

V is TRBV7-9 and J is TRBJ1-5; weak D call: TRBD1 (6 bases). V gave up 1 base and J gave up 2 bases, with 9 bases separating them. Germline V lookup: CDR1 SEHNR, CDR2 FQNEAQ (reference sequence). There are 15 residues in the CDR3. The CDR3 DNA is TGTGCCAGCAGCTTAGAGGGGGGCGGCAATCAGCCCCAGCATTTT. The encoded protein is CASSLEGGGNQPQHF.

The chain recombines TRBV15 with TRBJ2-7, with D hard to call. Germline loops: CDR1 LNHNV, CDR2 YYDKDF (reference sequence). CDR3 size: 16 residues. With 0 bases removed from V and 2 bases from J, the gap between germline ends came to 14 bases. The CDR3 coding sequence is TGTGCCACCAGCAGAGAAGTCGTCACACTGACCTACGAGCAGTACTTC. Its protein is CATSREVVTLTYEQYF.

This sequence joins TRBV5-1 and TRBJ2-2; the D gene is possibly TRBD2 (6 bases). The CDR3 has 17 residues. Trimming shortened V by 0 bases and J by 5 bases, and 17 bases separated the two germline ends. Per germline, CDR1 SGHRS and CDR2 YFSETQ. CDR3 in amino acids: CASSLGSWTGGTGELFF. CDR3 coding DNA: TGCGCCAGCAGCTTGGGTTCGTGGACCGGGGGAACCGGGGAGCTGTTTTTT. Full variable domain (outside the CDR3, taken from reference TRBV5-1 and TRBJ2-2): KAGVTQTPRYLIKTRGQQVTLSCSPISGHRSVSWYQQTPGQGLQFLFEYFSETQRNKGNFPGRFSGRQFSNSRSEMNVSTLELGDSALYLCASSLGSWTGGTGELFFGEGSRLTVL.

The CDR3 protein is CASSGTATNQPQHF. For the CDR3, the DNA is TGCGCCAGCAGCGGGACAGCAACTAATCAGCCCCAGCATTTT. V is TRBV10-2 and J is TRBJ1-5; TRBD1 matches 7 bases. This CDR3 spans 14 amino acids. CDR1 WSHSY and CDR2 SAAADI come from the germline V gene. J gave up 4 bases and V 6 bases, and 6 bases lay outside the gene matches.

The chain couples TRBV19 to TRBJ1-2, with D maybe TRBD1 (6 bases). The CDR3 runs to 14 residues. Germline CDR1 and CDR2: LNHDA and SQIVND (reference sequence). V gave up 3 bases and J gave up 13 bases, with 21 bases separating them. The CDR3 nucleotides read TGTGCCAGTAGTATCCACAGGGAACTAGGTGCGGTCACCTTC. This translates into CASSIHRELGAVTF.

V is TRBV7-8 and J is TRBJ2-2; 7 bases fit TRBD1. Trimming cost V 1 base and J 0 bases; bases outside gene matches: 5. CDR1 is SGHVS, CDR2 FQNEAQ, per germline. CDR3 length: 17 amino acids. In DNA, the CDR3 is TGTGCCAGCAGCTTAGTGGTAGGGGGCGCGAACACCGGGGAGCTGTTTTTT. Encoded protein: CASSLVVGGANTGELFF.

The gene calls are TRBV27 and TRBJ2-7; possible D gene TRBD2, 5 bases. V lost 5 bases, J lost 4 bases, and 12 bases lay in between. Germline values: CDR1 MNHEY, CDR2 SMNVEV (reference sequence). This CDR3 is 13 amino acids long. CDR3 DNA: TGTGCCAGCAGTATAGGTTGGGAGTACGAGCAGTACTTC. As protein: CASSIGWEYEQYF.

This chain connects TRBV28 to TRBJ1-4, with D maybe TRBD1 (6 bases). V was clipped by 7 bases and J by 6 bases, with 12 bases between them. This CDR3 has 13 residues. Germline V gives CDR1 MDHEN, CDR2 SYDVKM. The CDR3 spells CASKEAGDEKLFF. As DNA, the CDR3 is TGTGCCAGCAAAGAGGCAGGGGATGAAAAACTGTTTTTT.